This is a list of T cell receptor beta chains from one sample in a study of blood T cell repertoires in COVID-19. Sequencing used immunoSEQ multiplex PCR; TCRdb keeps in-frame clones, though not all of them. The repertoire holds 130,000 or so clones, with 84% as singletons. The sequencing sample was made of peripheral blood. Receptor source: a man aged 25 to 40 with COVID-19, enrolled during active disease. Both conserved end residues are part of each CDR3. D genes are given only for firm matches. Clone size, where shown, is once, few, many, or a class for clones that have expanded.

abundance | len | j_gene | d_gene | v_gene | CDR3nt | CDR3aa
once | 13 | TRBJ1-1 | TRBD1 | TRBV25-1 | TGTGCCAGCAGTGAATACGCAGGGGGCGAGGCTTTCTTT | CASSEYAGGEAFF
few | 18 | TRBJ2-3 | TRBD2 | TRBV10-2 | TGCGCCAGCAGTCGCGGAACTAGCGGGAGGGATTACACAGATACGCAGTATTTT | CASSRGTSGRDYTDTQYF
. | 16 | TRBJ1-1 | . | TRBV4-1 | TGCGCCAGCAGCCACCTAGAGGGACTCAGGGACACTGAAGCTTTCTTT | CASSHLEGLRDTEAFF
. | 13 | TRBJ2-3 | . | TRBV24-1 | TGTGCCACCAGTGGGGGCGCTACCGATACGCAGTATTTT | CATSGGATDTQYF
. | 14 | TRBJ2-7 | TRBD2 | TRBV15 | TGTGCCACCCAAGCCCAGCGGGGACCCTACGAGCAGTACTTC | CATQAQRGPYEQYF
. | 16 | TRBJ2-1 | . | TRBV5-6 | TGTGCCAGCAGCTTGAAATTGCGGGACTCCTACAATGAGCAGTTCTTC | CASSLKLRDSYNEQFF
few | 13 | TRBJ1-1 | . | TRBV29-1 | TGCAGCACCCGGGTGGGTAGGGAGACTGAAGCTTTCTTT | CSTRVGRETEAFF
many | 16 | TRBJ1-1 | TRBD1 | TRBV3-1/TRBV3-2 | TGTGCCAGCATGCCCCGGGACAGGGGAATGAACACTGAAGCTTTCTTT | CASMPRDRGMNTEAFF
. | 16 | TRBJ1-1 | . | TRBV5-1 | TGCGCCAGCAGATGGCCTCAGGGAAACTCGAACACTGAAGCTTTCTTT | CASRWPQGNSNTEAFF
. | 14 | TRBJ1-6 | . | TRBV28 | TGTGCCAGCACCCCAGGGCAAGTCGGTTCACCCCTCCACTTT | CASTPGQVGSPLHF
. | 11 | TRBJ2-7 | . | TRBV30 | TGTGCCTGGAGTGGACTCGGCGAGCAGTACTTC | CAWSGLGEQYF
. | 12 | TRBJ1-3 | . | TRBV7-9 | TGTGCCAGCAGCTTATCCAGAAACACCATATATTTT | CASSLSRNTIYF
. | 12 | TRBJ1-5 | . | TRBV3-1/TRBV3-2 | TGTGCCAGCAGCCAACCCACAGATACGCAGCATTTT | CASSQPTDTQHF
. | 17 | TRBJ2-1 | TRBD2 | TRBV19 | TGTGCCAGTAGTAGTACAGGGACTAGCGGGGCTTACAATGAGCAGTTCTTC | CASSSTGTSGAYNEQFF
. | 13 | TRBJ2-5 | . | TRBV3-1/TRBV3-2 | TGTGCCAGCAGCGTCTCAGGGCAAGAGACCCAGTACTTC | CASSVSGQETQYF
. | 16 | TRBJ2-3 | . | TRBV19 | TGTGCCAGTAGTATAGCACACAGATCGAGCACAGATACGCAGTATTTT | CASSIAHRSSTDTQYF
once | 14 | TRBJ2-2 | TRBD1 | TRBV7-9 | TGTGCCAGCAGGGGACAGGGGGCTAACGGGGAGCTGTTTTTT | CASRGQGANGELFF
. | 16 | TRBJ2-6 | TRBD2 | TRBV19 | TGTGCCAGTACCAGGCGGACTAGCTCTGGGGCCAACGTCCTGACTTTC | CASTRRTSSGANVLTF
once | 11 | TRBJ2-1 | . | TRBV7-8 | TGTGCCAGCAGCCGGAGAGGGGAGCAGTTCTTC | CASSRRGEQFF
. | 12 | TRBJ1-3 | TRBD1 | TRBV3-1/TRBV3-2 | TGTGCCAGCAGCAACAGGGGCGACACCATATATTTT | CASSNRGDTIYF
. | 15 | TRBJ1-5 | . | TRBV4-2 | TGTGCCAGCAGCCTTGATGCAGGGAGCAATCAGCCCCAGCATTTT | CASSLDAGSNQPQHF
. | 15 | TRBJ2-1 | TRBD1 | TRBV5-3 | TGTGCCAGAAGCTACACCGGGACAGGATACAATGAGCAGTTCTTC | CARSYTGTGYNEQFF
. | 13 | TRBJ2-5 | . | TRBV7-9 | TGTGCCAGCCGGGGATGGTACCAAGAGACCCAGTACTTC | CASRGWYQETQYF
. | 16 | TRBJ2-7 | . | TRBV9 | TGTGCCAGCAGCGGGGGCGTGGGCGATGGCTCCTACGAGCAGTACTTC | CASSGGVGDGSYEQYF
once | 15 | TRBJ1-5 | . | TRBV6-5 | TGTGCCACCACGGGGCAGGGGAGAGGGAATCAGCCCCAGCATTTT | CATTGQGRGNQPQHF
once | 14 | TRBJ2-5 | TRBD2 | TRBV24-1 | TGTGCCACCAGTTCTGCGGGAGGGGTGGAGACCCAGTACTTC | CATSSAGGVETQYF
. | 17 | TRBJ2-1 | TRBD2 | TRBV7-9 | TGTGCCAGCAGCTTAATGGGGCGGGGGAGCTCCTACAATGAGCAGTTCTTC | CASSLMGRGSSYNEQFF
few | 16 | TRBJ2-7 | . | TRBV21-1 | TGTGCCAGCAGCAAAGCAGGCGGCGGAGACCCTTACGAGCAGTACTTC | CASSKAGGGDPYEQYF
. | 14 | TRBJ2-1 | TRBD1 | TRBV6-5 | TGTGCCAGCAGTAGGACAGGGTCCTACAATGAGCAGTTCTTC | CASSRTGSYNEQFF
. | 16 | TRBJ1-4 | . | TRBV3-1/TRBV3-2 | TGTGCCAGCAGCCACAGAAGTAGGGAGGAAAATGAAAAACTGTTTTTT | CASSHRSREENEKLFF
. | 13 | TRBJ1-1 | . | TRBV2 | TGTGCCAGCAGTTGGGGGGAAGCCACTGAAGCTTTCTTT | CASSWGEATEAFF
. | 15 | TRBJ2-1 | TRBD1 | TRBV5-1 | TGCGCCAGCAGCTTGGAACAGGGGGTTAAGAATGAGCAGTTCTTC | CASSLEQGVKNEQFF
. | 15 | TRBJ2-7 | TRBD1 | TRBV28 | TGTGCCAGCAGTCCTACCGGGACAGGGACCTACGAGCAGTACTTC | CASSPTGTGTYEQYF
few | 13 | TRBJ2-7 | TRBD1 | TRBV10-2 | TGCGCCAGCAGTCCGGGACAGACCTACGAGCAGTACTTC | CASSPGQTYEQYF
. | 16 | TRBJ2-1 | TRBD2 | TRBV15 | TGTGCCACCAGCAGAGATTATACTAGCGGGAGGAATGAGCAGTTCTTC | CATSRDYTSGRNEQFF
. | 16 | TRBJ1-4 | . | TRBV11-3 | TGTGCCAGCCTTCCCCCTCAACAGAAACGCTTTGGAAAACTGTTTTTT | CASLPPQQKRFGKLFF
. | 15 | TRBJ2-7 | TRBD1 | TRBV2 | TGTGCCAGCAGTCCCGGACAGGGGGCGAAGGGAGAGCAGTACTTC | CASSPGQGAKGEQYF
. | 15 | TRBJ1-1 | TRBD1 | TRBV3-1/TRBV3-2 | TGTGCCAGCAGCCAAAAAGGGGGACAGGGGGCTGAAGCTTTCTTT | CASSQKGGQGAEAFF
many | 12 | TRBJ2-1 | . | TRBV7-3 | TGTGCCAGCAGCTCCGGTCAGGATGAGCAGTTCTTC | CASSSGQDEQFF
few | 15 | TRBJ1-1 | . | TRBV15 | TGTGCCACCAGCAGAGATCTGGTAGGCGGCACTGAAGCTTTCTTT | CATSRDLVGGTEAFF
. | 16 | TRBJ1-1 | . | TRBV4-2 | TGTGCCAGCAGCCAGGCGGGACGGACTATGAACACTGAAGCTTTCTTT | CASSQAGRTMNTEAFF
few | 15 | TRBJ2-2 | . | TRBV11-1 | TGTGCCAGCAGCTTAGTGGGTCCAGGGACCGGGGAGCTGTTTTTT | CASSLVGPGTGELFF
few | 15 | TRBJ1-2 | . | TRBV7-2 | TGTGCCAGCAGCTTAGCGCGGGGGAGCAGCTATGGCTACACCTTC | CASSLARGSSYGYTF
few | 14 | TRBJ1-6 | . | TRBV7-6 | TGTGCCAGCAGTATCGGGACAAAGGGGTCACCCCTCCACTTT | CASSIGTKGSPLHF
. | 12 | TRBJ2-3 | . | TRBV9 | TGTGCCAGCAGCGTGTCCGCGGATACGCAGTATTTT | CASSVSADTQYF
few | 16 | TRBJ1-2 | TRBD1 | TRBV3-1/TRBV3-2 | TGTGCCAGCAGCCTTCGGACAGGCCAGTCCTCTATCGGCTACACCTTC | CASSLRTGQSSIGYTF
. | 12 | TRBJ2-7 | . | TRBV18 | TGTGCCAGCTCACCGGACACAAACGAGCAGTACTTC | CASSPDTNEQYF
. | 16 | TRBJ1-5 | TRBD1 | TRBV19 | TGTGCCAGTAGTATCCTCGTAGGACAGGGTCGCCAGCCCCAGCATTTT | CASSILVGQGRQPQHF